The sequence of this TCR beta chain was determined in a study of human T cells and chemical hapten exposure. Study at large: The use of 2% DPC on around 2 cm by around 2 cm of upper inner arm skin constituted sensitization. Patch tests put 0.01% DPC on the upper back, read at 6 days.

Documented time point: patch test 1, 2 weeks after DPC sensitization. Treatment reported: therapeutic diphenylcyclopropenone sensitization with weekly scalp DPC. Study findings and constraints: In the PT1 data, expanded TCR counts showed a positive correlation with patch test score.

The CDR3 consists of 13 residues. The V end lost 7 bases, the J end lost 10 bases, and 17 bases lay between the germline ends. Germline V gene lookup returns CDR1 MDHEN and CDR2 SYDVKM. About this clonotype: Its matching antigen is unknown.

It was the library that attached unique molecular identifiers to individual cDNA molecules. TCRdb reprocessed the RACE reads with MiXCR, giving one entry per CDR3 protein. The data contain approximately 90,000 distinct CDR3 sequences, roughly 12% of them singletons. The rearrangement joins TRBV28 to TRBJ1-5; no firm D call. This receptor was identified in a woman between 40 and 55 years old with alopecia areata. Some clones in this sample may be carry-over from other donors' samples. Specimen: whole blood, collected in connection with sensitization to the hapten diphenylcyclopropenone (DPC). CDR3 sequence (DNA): TGTGCCAGCACCCCTCCCGGGCCCAGCCCCCAGCATTTT. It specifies CASTPPGPSPQHF.